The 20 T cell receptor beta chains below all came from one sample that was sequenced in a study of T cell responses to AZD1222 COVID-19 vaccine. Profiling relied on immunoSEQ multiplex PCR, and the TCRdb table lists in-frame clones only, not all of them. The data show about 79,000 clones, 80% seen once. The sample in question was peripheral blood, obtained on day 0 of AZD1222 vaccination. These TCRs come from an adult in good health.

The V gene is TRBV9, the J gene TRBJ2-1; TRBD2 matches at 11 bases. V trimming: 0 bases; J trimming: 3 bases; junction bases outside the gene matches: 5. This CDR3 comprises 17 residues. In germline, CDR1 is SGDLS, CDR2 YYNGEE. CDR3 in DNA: TGTGCCAGCAGCGTAGAGGCTAGCGGGGGGTTCTACAATGAGCAGTTCTTC. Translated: CASSVEASGGFYNEQFF.

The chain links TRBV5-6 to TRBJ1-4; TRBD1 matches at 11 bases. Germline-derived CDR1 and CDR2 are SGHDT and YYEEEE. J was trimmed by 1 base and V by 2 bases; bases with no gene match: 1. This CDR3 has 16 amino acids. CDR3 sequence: CASSFGTGGTNEKLFF. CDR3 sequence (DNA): TGTGCCAGCAGCTTTGGGACAGGGGGAACTAATGAAAAACTGTTTTTT.

The chain's CDR3 is CASSPEGSGELFF. As DNA, the CDR3 is TGTGCCAGCAGCCCAGAGGGGTCCGGGGAGCTGTTTTTT. The chain has TRBV5-6 and TRBJ2-2; D might be TRBD1 or TRBD2, each matching 5 bases. Trimming left V 4 bases short and J 6 bases short, with 10 bases between. Germline V gene lookup returns CDR1 SGHDT and CDR2 YYEEEE. The CDR3 spans 13 residues.

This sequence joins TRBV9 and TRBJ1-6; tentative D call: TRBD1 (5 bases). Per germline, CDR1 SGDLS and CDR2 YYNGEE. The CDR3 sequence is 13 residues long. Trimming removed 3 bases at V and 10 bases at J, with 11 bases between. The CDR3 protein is CASSGGRESPLHF. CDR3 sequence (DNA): TGTGCCAGCAGCGGGGGGAGGGAGTCACCCCTCCACTTT.

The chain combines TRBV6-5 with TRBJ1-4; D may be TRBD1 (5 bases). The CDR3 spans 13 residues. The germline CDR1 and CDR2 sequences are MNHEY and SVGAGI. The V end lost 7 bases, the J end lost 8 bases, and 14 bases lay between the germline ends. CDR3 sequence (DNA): TGTGCCAGCACCCCCAGGGAGGGGGAAAAACTGTTTTTT. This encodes CASTPREGEKLFF.

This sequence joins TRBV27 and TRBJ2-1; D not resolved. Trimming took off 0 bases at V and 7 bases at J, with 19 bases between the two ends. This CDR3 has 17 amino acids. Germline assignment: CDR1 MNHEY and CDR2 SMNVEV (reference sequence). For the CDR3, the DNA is TGTGCCAGCAGTTTATCGACTCAGAGACCCTCTTTTAATGAGCAGTTCTTC. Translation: CASSLSTQRPSFNEQFF.

CDR3 loop: CASSLRGSNQPQHF. CDR3 nucleotides: TGTGCCAGCAGCTTAAGGGGAAGCAATCAGCCCCAGCATTTT. J is TRBJ1-5 and V is TRBV5-6, with TRBD1 as a possible D gene (5 bases). The CDR3 covers 14 residues. V lost 2 bases and J lost 1, with 7 bases in between. CDR1 is SGHDT and CDR2 is YYEEEE in the germline V gene.

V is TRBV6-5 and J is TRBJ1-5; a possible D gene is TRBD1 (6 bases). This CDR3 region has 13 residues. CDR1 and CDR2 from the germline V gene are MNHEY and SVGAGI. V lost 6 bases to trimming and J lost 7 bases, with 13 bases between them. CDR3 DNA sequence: TGTGCCAGCAGGGACAGTTGGGACCAGCCCCAGCATTTT. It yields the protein CASRDSWDQPQHF.

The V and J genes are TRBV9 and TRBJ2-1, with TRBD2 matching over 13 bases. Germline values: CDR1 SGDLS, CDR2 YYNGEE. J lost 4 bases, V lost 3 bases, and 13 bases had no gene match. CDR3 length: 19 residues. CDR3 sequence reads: CASSGWRPRTSGGYNEQFF. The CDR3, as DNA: TGTGCCAGCAGCGGCTGGAGACCAAGGACTAGCGGGGGTTACAATGAGCAGTTCTTC.

In DNA, the CDR3 is TGTGCCAGCAGTTCTATTTTTGGTTATGGCTACACCTTC. Its translation: CASSSIFGYGYTF. This chain links TRBV12-3 or TRBV12-4 with TRBJ1-2; D remains ambiguous. Trimming removed 4 bases from V and 5 bases from J, with 11 bases in between. This CDR3 has 13 residues.

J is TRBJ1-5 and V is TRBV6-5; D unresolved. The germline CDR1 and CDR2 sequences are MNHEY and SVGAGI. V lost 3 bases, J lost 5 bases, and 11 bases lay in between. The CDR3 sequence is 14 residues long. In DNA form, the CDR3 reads TGTGCCAGCAGTTATCGGCAGGACCATCAGCCCCAGCATTTT. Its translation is CASSYRQDHQPQHF.

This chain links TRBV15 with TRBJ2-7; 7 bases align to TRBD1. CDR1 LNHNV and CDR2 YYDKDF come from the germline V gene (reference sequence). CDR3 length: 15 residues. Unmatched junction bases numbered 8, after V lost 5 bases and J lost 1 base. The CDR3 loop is CATSEADRESYEQYF. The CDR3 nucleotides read TGTGCCACCAGCGAAGCAGACAGGGAGTCCTACGAGCAGTACTTC.

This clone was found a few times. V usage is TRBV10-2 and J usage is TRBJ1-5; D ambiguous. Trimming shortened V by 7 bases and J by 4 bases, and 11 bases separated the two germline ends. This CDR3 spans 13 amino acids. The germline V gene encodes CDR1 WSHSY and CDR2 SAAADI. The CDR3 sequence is CASTNRLNQPQHF. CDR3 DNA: TGCGCCAGCACCAATAGGCTAAATCAGCCCCAGCATTTT.

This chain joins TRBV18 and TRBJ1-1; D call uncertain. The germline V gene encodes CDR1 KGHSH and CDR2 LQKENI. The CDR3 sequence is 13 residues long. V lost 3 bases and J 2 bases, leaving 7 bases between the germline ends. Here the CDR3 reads CASSPRVNTEAFF. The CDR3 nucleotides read TGTGCCAGCTCACCGAGGGTAAACACTGAAGCTTTCTTT.

The CDR3 bases are TGTGCCAGCAGCCCCTATCCATTGAAGGCGACCTACGAGCAGTACTTC. Its protein is CASSPYPLKATYEQYF. V gene TRBV7-6 combines with J gene TRBJ2-7; D not resolved. The germline V gene has CDR1 SGHVS and CDR2 FNYEAQ. CDR3 length: 16 residues. Trimming cost V 5 bases and J 2 bases, with 19 bases left between them.

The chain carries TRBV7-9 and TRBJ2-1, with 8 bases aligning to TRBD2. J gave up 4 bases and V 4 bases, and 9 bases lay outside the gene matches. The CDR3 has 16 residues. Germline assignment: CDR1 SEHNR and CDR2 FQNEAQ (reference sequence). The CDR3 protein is CASSSTSGFDYNEQFF. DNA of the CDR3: TGTGCCAGCAGCTCCACTAGCGGATTCGATTACAATGAGCAGTTCTTC. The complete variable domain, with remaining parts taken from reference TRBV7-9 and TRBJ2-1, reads DTGVSQNPRHKITKRGQNVTFRCDPISEHNRLYWYRQTLGQGPEFLTYFQNEAQLEKSRLLSDRFSAERPKGSFSTLEIQRTEQGDSAMYLCASSSTSGFDYNEQFFGPGTRLTVL.

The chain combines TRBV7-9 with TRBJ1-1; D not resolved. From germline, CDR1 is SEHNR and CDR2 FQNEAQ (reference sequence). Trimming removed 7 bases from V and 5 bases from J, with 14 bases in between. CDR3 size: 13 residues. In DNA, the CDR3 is TGTGCCAGCACCGCAGAACGGGGAACTGAAGCTTTCTTT. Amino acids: CASTAERGTEAFF.

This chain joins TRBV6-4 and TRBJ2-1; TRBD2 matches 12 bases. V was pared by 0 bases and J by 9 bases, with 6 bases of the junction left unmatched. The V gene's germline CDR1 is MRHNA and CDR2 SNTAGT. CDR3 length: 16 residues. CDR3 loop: CASSDSASGRAVEQFF. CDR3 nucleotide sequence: TGTGCCAGCAGTGACTCGGCTAGCGGGAGGGCCGTTGAGCAGTTCTTC.

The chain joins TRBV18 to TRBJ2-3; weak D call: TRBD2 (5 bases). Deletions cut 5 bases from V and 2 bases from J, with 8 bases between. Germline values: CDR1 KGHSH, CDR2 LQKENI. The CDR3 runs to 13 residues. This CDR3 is CASSTDSTDTQYF. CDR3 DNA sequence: TGTGCCAGCTCAACGGACTCCACAGATACGCAGTATTTT.

The chain's CDR3 is CATPGPLTGELFF. CDR3 DNA: TGTGCCACACCGGGACCCTTAACCGGGGAGCTGTTTTTT. The J gene is TRBJ2-2, the V gene TRBV19; D possibly matches TRBD1 or TRBD2 (5 bases each). The ends were cut back, 10 bases at V and 5 bases at J, with 14 bases in the middle. This CDR3 is 13 amino acids long. In germline, CDR1 is LNHDA, CDR2 SQIVND (reference sequence). The entire variable domain, with the rest obtained from reference TRBV19 and TRBJ2-2, is as follows: DGGITQSPKYLFRKEGQNVTLSCEQNLNHDAMYWYRQDPGQGLRLIYYSQIVNDFQKGDIAEGYSVSREKKESFPLTVTSAQKNPTAFYLCATPGPLTGELFFGEGSRLTVL.